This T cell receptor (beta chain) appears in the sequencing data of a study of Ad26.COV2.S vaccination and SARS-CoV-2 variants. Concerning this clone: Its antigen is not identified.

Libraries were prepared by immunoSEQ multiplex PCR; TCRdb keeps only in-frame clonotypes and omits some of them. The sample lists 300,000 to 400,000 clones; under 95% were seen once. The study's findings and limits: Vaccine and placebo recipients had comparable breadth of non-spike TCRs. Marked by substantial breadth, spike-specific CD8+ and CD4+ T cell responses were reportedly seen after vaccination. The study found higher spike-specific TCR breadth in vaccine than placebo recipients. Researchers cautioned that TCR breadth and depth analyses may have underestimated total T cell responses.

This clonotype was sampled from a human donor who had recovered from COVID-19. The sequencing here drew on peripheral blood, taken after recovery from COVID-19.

The CDR3 DNA sequence: TGTGCCAGCAGAAGTGGGCCAGAGACCTACAATGAGCAGTTCTTC. Translating gives CASRSGPETYNEQFF. This chain connects TRBV6-5 to TRBJ2-1; D is unresolved. The CDR3 sequence is 15 residues long. V was trimmed by 6 bases and J by 2 bases, leaving 14 bases between them. Germline V lookup: CDR1 MNHEY, CDR2 SVGAGI.